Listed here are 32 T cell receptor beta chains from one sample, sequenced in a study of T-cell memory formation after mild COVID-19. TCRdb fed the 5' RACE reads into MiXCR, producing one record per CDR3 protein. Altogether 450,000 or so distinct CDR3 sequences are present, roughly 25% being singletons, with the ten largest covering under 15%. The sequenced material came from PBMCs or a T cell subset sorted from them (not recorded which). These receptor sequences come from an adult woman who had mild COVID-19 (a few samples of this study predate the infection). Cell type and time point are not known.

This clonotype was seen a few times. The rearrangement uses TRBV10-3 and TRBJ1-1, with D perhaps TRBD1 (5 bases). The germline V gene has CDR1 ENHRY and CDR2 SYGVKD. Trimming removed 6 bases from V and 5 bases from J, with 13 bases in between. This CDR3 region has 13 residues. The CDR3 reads CAIRAGEATEAFF. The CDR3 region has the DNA TGTGCCATCAGGGCGGGGGAGGCTACTGAAGCTTTCTTT.

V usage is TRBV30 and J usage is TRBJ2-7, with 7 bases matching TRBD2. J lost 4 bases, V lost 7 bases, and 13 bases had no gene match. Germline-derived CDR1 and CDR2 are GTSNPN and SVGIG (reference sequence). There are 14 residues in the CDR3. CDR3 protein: CALRAGKIDYEQYF. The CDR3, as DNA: TGTGCCTTAAGAGCGGGGAAAATTGATTACGAGCAGTACTTC.

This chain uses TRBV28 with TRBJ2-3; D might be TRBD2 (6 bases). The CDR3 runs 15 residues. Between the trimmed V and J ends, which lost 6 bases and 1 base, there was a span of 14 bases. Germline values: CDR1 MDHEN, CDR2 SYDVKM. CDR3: CASRPGTSGTDTQYF. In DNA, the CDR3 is TGTGCCAGCAGACCGGGGACTTCCGGCACAGATACGCAGTATTTT.

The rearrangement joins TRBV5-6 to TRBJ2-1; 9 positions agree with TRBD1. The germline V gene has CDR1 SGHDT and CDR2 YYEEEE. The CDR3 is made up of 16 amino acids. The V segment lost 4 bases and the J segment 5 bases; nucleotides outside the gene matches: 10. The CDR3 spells CASSLIDRDRDNEQFF. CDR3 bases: TGTGCCAGCAGCCTCATTGACCGGGACAGGGACAATGAGCAGTTCTTC.

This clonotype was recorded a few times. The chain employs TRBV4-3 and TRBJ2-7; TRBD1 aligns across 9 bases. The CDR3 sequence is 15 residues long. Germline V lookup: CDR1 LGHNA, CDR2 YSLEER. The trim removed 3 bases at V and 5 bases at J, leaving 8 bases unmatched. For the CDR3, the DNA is TGCGCCAGCAGCCATCGAACAGGGGGCTTCCACGAGCAGTACTTC. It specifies CASSHRTGGFHEQYF.

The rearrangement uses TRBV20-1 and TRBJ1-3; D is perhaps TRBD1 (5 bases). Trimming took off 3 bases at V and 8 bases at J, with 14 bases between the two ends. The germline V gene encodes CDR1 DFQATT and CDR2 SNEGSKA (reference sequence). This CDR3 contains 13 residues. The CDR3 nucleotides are TGCAGTGCTAGTCAGGGAAATGCGGACACCATATATTTT. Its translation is CSASQGNADTIYF.

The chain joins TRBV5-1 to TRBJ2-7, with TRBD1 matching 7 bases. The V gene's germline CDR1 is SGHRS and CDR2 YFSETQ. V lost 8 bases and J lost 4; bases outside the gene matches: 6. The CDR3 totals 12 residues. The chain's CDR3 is CARSPGQYEQYF. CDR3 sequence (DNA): TGCGCCAGAAGCCCGGGACAGTACGAGCAGTACTTC.

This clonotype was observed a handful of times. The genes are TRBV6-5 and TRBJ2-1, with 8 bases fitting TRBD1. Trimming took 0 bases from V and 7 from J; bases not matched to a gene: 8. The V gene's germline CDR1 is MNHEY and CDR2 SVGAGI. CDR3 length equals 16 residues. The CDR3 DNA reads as TGTGCCAGCAGTTACTCGAGGAGGACAGGGTCAAATGAGCAGTTCTTC. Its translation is CASSYSRRTGSNEQFF.

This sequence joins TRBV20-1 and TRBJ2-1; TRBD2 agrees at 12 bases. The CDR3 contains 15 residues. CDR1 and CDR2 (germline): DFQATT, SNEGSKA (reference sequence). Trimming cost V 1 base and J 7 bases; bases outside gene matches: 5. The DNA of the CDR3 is TGCAGTGCTAGAGCCGGGACTAGCGGGTTAAATGAGCAGTTCTTC. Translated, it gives CSARAGTSGLNEQFF.

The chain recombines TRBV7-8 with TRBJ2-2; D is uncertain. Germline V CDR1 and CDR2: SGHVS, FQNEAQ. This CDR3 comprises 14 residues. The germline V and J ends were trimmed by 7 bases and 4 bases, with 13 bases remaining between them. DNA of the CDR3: TGTGCCAGCATGCGGCAGGCCCCCACCGGGGAGCTGTTTTTT. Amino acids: CASMRQAPTGELFF.

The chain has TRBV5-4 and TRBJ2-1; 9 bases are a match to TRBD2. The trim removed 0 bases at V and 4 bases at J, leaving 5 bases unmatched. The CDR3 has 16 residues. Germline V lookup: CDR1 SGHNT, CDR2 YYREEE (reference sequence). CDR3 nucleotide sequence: TGTGCCAGCAGCTTGGCAGCGGGGGGCATTTACAATGAGCAGTTCTTC. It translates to CASSLAAGGIYNEQFF.

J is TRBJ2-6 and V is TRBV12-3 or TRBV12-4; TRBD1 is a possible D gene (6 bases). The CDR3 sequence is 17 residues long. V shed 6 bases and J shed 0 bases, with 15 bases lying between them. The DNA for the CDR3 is TGTGCCAGCAGCCCAAGACAGGTCCTCTCTGGGGCCAACGTCCTGACTTTC. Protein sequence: CASSPRQVLSGANVLTF.

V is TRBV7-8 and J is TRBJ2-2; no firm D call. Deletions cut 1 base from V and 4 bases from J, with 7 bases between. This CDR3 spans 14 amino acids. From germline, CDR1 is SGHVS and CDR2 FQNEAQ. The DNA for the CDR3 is TGTGCCAGCAGCTTAGAAGGGCCCACCGGGGAGCTGTTTTTT. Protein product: CASSLEGPTGELFF.

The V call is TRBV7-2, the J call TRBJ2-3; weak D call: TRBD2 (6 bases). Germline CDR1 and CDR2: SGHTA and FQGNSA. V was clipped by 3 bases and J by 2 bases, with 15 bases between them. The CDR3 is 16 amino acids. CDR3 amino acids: CASSFTGTGFTDTQYF. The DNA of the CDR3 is TGTGCCAGCAGCTTCACCGGGACTGGCTTCACAGATACGCAGTATTTT.

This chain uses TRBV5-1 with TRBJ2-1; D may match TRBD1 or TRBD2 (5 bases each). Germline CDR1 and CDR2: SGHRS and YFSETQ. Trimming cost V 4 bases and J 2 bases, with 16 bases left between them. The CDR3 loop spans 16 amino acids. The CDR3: CASSPPPGTAYNEQFF. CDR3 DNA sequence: TGCGCCAGCAGCCCACCTCCGGGGACGGCCTACAATGAGCAGTTCTTC.

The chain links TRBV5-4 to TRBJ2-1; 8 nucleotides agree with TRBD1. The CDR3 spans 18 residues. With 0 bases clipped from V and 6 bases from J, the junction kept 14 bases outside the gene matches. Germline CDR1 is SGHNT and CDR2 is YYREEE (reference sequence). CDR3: CASSLGGAQGAVSNEQFF. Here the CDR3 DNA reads TGTGCCAGCAGCTTGGGCGGTGCGCAGGGGGCAGTGAGCAATGAGCAGTTCTTC.

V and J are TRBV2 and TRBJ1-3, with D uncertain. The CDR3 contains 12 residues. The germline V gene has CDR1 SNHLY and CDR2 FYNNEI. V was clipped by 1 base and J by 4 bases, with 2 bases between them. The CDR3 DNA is TGTGCCAGCAGTGAAGAGGGAAACACCATATATTTT. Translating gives CASSEEGNTIYF.

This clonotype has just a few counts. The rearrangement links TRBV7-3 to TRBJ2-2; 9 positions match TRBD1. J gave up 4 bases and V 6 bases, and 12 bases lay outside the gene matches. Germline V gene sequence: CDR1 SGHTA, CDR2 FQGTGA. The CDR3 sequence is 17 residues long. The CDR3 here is CASRPTTGGGFTGELFF. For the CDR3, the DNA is TGTGCCAGCAGGCCCACGACAGGGGGAGGCTTCACCGGGGAGCTGTTTTTT.

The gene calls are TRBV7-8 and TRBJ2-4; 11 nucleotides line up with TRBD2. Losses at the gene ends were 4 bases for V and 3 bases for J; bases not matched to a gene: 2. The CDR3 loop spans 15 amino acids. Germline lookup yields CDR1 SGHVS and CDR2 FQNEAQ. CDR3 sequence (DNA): TGTGCCAGCAGCTCGGGACTAGCGGTCAAAAACATTCAGTACTTC. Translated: CASSSGLAVKNIQYF. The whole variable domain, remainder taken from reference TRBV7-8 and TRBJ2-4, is GAGVSQSPRYKVAKRGQDVALRCDPISGHVSLFWYQQALGQGPEFLTYFQNEAQLDKSGLPSDRFFAERPEGSVSTLKIQRTQQEDSAVYLCASSSGLAVKNIQYFGAGTRLSVL.

The CDR3 coding sequence is TGTGCCAGCAGTAACGGGGGAGACGAGCAGTACTTC. It yields the protein CASSNGGDEQYF. The rearrangement links TRBV7-6 to TRBJ2-7, with a tentative D call TRBD2 (6 bases). Germline values: CDR1 SGHVS, CDR2 FNYEAQ. The CDR3 runs to 12 residues. With 6 bases removed from V and 5 bases from J, the gap between germline ends came to 11 bases.

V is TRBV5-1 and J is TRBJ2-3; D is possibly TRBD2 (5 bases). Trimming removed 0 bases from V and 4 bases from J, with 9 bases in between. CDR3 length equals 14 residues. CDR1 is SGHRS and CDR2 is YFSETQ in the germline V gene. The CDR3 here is CASSLASYADTQYF. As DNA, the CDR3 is TGCGCCAGCAGCTTGGCTAGCTATGCAGATACGCAGTATTTT. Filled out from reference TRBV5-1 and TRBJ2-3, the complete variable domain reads KAGVTQTPRYLIKTRGQQVTLSCSPISGHRSVSWYQQTPGQGLQFLFEYFSETQRNKGNFPGRFSGRQFSNSRSEMNVSTLELGDSALYLCASSLASYADTQYFGPGTRLTVL.

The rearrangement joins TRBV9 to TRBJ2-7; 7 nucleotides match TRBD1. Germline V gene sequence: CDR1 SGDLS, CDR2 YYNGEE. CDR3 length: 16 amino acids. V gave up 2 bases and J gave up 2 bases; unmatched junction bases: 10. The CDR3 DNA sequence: TGTGCCAGCAGCGTTACAGCCGGGACAGTGGCCTACGAGCAGTACTTC. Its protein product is CASSVTAGTVAYEQYF. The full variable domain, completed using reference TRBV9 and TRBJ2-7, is DSGVTQTPKHLITATGQRVTLRCSPRSGDLSVYWYQQSLDQGLQFLIQYYNGEERAKGNILERFSAQQFPDLHSELNLSSLELGDSALYFCASSVTAGTVAYEQYFGPGTRLTVT.

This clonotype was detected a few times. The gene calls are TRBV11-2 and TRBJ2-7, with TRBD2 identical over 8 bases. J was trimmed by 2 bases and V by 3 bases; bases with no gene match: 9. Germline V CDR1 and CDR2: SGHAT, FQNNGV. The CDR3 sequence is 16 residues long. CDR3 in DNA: TGTGCCAGCAGCTTTTCTATAGCGGGGCGGACCTACGAGCAGTACTTC. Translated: CASSFSIAGRTYEQYF. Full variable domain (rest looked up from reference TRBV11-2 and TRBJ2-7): EAGVAQSPRYKIIEKRQSVAFWCNPISGHATLYWYQQILGQGPKLLIQFQNNGVVDDSQLPKDRFSAERLKGVDSTLKIQPAKLEDSAVYLCASSFSIAGRTYEQYFGPGTRLTVT.

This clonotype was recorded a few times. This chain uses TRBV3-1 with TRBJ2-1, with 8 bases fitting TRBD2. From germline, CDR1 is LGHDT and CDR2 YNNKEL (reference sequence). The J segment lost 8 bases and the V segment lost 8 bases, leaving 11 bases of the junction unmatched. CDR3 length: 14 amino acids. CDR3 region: CASGLRVTSDEQFF. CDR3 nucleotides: TGTGCCAGCGGCCTTCGTGTGACTAGCGATGAGCAGTTCTTC.

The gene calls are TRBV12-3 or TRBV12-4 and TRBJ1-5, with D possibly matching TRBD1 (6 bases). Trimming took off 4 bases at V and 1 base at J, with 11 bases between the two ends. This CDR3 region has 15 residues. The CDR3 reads CASSSQGRSNQPQHF. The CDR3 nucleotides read TGTGCCAGCAGTTCACAGGGAAGGAGCAATCAGCCCCAGCATTTT.

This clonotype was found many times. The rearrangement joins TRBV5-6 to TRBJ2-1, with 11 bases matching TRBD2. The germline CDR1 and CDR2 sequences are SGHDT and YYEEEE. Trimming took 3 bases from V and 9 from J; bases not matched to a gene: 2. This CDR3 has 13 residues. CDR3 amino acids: CASSSGTSGEQFF. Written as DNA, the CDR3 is TGTGCCAGCAGCTCCGGGACTAGCGGTGAGCAGTTCTTC.

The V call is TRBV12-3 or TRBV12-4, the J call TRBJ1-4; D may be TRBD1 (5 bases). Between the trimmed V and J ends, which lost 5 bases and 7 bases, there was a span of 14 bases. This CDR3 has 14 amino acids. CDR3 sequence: CASSKQVPGEKLFF. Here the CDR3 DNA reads TGTGCCAGCAGTAAACAGGTGCCTGGTGAAAAACTGTTTTTT.

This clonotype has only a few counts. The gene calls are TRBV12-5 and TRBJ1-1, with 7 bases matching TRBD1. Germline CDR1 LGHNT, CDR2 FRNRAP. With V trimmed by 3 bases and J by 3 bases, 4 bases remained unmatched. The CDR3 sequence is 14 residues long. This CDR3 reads CASGFLDRYTEAFF. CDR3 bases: TGTGCTAGTGGTTTCTTGGACAGGTACACTGAAGCTTTCTTT.

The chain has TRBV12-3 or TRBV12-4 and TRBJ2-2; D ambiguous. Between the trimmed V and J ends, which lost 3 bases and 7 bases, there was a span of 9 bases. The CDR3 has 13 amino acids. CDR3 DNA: TGTGCCAGCAGTTTGTTCTCCGACGGGGAGCTGTTTTTT. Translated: CASSLFSDGELFF.

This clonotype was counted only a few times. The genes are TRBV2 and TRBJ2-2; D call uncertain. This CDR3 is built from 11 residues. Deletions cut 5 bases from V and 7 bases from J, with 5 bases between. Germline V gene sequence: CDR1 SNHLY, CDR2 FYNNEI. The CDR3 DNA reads TGTGCCAGCAGTTATTTCGGGGAGCTGTTTTTT. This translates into CASSYFGELFF. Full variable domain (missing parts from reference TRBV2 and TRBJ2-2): EPEVTQTPSHQVTQMGQEVILRCVPISNHLYFYWYRQILGQKVEFLVSFYNNEISEKSEIFDDQFSVERPDGSNFTLKIRSTKLEDSAMYFCASSYFGELFFGEGSRLTVL.

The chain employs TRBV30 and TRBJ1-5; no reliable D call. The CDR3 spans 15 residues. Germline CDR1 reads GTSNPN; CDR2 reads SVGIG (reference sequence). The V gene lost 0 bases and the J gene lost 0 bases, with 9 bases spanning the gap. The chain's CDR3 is CAWSVRHSSNQPQHF. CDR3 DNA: TGTGCCTGGAGTGTTCGGCACTCTAGCAATCAGCCCCAGCATTTT.

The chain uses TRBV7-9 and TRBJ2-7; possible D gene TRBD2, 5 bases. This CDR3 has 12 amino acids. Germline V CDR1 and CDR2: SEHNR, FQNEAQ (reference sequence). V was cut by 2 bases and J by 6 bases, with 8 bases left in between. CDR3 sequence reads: CASSLPGTEQYF. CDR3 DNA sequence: TGTGCCAGCAGCTTACCGGGAACCGAGCAGTACTTC.